This T cell receptor beta chain was captured by sequencing in a study of beta chain features in type 1 diabetes listed by TCRdb under 2018. In terms of the full investigation: Mean age, gender distribution, total cell number and subset yield did not differ between patients and healthy donors. A total of just under 110,000,000 sorted cells were examined across all samples, and RNA yield correlated strongly with the number of cells per subset. In the study, TCRB repertoires of sorted circulating CD4+ T cell subsets from recently diagnosed type 1 diabetes patients were compared with those of matched healthy donors. Naive and central memory subsets were obtained from all 30 or so donors, but regulatory and stem cell-like memory subsets were isolated from only 8 patients and about eight healthy donors.

This clone has just a few counts. Its antigen remains unidentified. Base qualities are not provided; no much larger clone lies one nucleotide away. Findings and caveats that apply to the study as a whole: The naive, central memory and regulatory TCRB repertoires appeared to resemble one another more closely among patients than among healthy donors. At VDJ recombination sites, patients with type 1 diabetes made fewer insertions and deleted more nucleotides, a pattern implying thymic rearrangement abnormalities. Only small numbers of individuals were included in the HLA sub-analyses, which left unresolved whether HLA type had any influence on TCRB rearrangement. Type 1 diabetes patients showed a moderate but significant shortening of TCRB CDR3 length in all four CD4+ subsets. PCR might favor shorter templates, but patient and control samples were amplified and corrected together, so any skew would affect both groups equally. Because cDNA was sequenced instead of genomic DNA, highly expressing activated cells could be over-represented, though the groups showed no difference in activation or CD3 levels.

The entire isolated RNA was reverse transcribed using the High Capacity cDNA Reverse Transcription Kit, and thus expressed TCRB transcripts were sequenced. Naive, central memory and regulatory T cell samples underwent deep immunoSEQ sequencing, averaging around 3.9 million total reads per sample. Sorted cells were lysed in RLT buffer and RNA was extracted with DNase-treated RNeasy Micro or Mini kits, depending on cell number. Each cell subset was processed on its own to prevent cross-contamination, while patient and healthy donor samples were processed together. Using the immunoSEQ multiplex PCR, TCRB sequences were amplified from cDNA into 87-bp fragments spanning the CDR3 region. The amplicons were sequenced using the Illumina HiSeq platform. In the paper's pipeline: PCR bias was corrected computationally using synthetic template baselines, and reads within Hamming distance 2 were collapsed, with unmergeable singletons discarded. Reads were aligned against IMGT so that V, D and J genes, CDR3 length and insertions or deletions at six rearrangement sites could be assigned. Within each subset, clonotype counts were normalized to sorted cell number, and only after that were true diversity and Gini coefficients computed with the tcR R package. The overlap coefficient, calculated on TCRB nucleotide sequences, was used to measure repertoire sharing. TCRdb holds this immuneACCESS table with in-frame rearrangements only. Some clones are missing; in checked studies, unresolved V genes explain under half, and the rest has no known cause. V, J and clone size were drawn from that table, and D and trimming were deduced from the DNA. Across this sample there are 140,000 or so clones, with about 13% seen only once. Around 1.4% of the sample rests with the top ten.

A single peripheral blood draw of about 116 mL on average was collected from each donor into heparinised tubes. Using a panel that included CD45RO, CCR7, CD25, CD127, CD95 and CD27, naive, central memory, regulatory and stem cell-like memory CD4+ T cells were sorted on a BD FACSAria II. Every sorted population had a purity above 95%. PBMCs were separated immediately by Lymphoprep density gradient centrifugation and were stained directly, without being cultured. So that batch effects would be minimized, each experiment stained and sorted samples in pairs, pairing one healthy donor with one patient. Per the germline V gene, SGHTA is the CDR1 and FQGNSA is the CDR2. V and J are truncated by 0 bases and 2 bases respectively, leaving an intervening sequence of 11 bases. The CDR3 sequence holds 16 residues, the cysteine and phenylalanine included. Kept here is only the CDR3 DNA, which spans 48 bases and is read in frame from base 1.

The sequence was obtained from a man between 18 and 35 years old with type 1 diabetes. This sequence uses TRBV7-2 and TRBJ1-3; TRBD1 might be the D gene, on 6 matching bases. The source material was central memory CD4+ T cells from blood. The CDR3 amino acid sequence is: CASSLAAGVTGNTIYF. The DNA reads as follows: TGTGCCAGCAGCTTAGCAGCAGGGGTTACTGGAAACACCATATATTTT.